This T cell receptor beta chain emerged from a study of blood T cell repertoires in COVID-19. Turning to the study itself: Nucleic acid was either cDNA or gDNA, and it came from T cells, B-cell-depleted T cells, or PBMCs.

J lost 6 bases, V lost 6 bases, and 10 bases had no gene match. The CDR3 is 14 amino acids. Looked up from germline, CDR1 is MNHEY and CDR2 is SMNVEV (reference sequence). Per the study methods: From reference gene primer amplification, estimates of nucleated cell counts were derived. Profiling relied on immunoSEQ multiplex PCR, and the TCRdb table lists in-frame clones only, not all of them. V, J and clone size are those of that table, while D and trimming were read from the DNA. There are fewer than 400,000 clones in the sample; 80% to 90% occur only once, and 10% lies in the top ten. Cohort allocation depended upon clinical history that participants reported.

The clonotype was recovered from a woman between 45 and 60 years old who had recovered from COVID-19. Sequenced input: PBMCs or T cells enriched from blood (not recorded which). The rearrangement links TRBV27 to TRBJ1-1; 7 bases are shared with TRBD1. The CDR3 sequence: CASRVEQGRAEAFF. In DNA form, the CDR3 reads TGTGCCAGCAGGGTAGAACAGGGGCGGGCTGAAGCTTTCTTT.